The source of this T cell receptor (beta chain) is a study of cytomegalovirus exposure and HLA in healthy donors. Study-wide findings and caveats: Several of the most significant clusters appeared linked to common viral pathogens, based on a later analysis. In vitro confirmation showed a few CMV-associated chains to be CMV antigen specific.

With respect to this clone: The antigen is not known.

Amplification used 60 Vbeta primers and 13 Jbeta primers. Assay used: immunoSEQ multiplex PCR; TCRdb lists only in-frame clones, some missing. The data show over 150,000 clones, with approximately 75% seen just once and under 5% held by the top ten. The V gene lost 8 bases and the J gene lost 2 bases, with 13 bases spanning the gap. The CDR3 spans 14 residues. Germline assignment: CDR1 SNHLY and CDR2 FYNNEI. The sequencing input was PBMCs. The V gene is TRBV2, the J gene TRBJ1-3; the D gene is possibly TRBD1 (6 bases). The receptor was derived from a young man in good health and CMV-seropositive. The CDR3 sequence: CASHRGSTGNTIYF. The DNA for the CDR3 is TGTGCCAGCCATAGGGGGTCCACTGGAAACACCATATATTTT.